A selection of T cell receptor beta chains follows, all from one sample in a study of regulatory T cells in long-lasting Graves disease. TCRdb reanalysed the multiplex PCR reads using MiXCR and keeps one entry per CDR3 protein. The sample gives almost 450,000 distinct CDR3 sequences, about a sixth of which show up once; around 10% is in the top ten. The same sample was also used in a study of T cells in Graves' hyperthyroidism and ophthalmopathy.

Sequenced here: peripheral blood mononuclear cells (PBMCs), sampled at new diagnosis, from a patient treated with antithyroid drugs. Receptors were obtained from a woman in her 30s with Graves disease. The CDR3 runs from the conserved cysteine through the conserved F or W. The D gene is left open where the match is weak. Clone size appears in some rows only: once, few, many, or a class for an expanded clone.

size: many; D: TRBD2; V: TRBV27; J: TRBJ2-7; CDR3: CASSIRAGGSYEQYF; DNA: TGTGCCAGCAGTATCCGAGCGGGAGGGTCCTACGAGCAGTACTTC
size: many; D: -; V: TRBV7-2; J: TRBJ2-1; CDR3: CASSFGGRDNEQFF; DNA: TGTGCCAGCAGCTTTGGAGGCCGGGACAATGAGCAGTTCTTC
size: many; D: -; V: TRBV28; J: TRBJ2-7; CDR3: CASSSGGTSYEQYF; DNA: TGTGCCAGCAGTTCTGGTGGTACCTCCTACGAGCAGTACTTC
size: -; D: -; V: TRBV10-3; J: TRBJ2-2; CDR3: CAIRGGRNTGELFF; DNA: TGTGCCATCAGAGGTGGCCGAAACACCGGGGAGCTGTTTTTT
size: few; D: -; V: TRBV20-1; J: TRBJ1-3; CDR3: CSARGDGVEAGNTIYF; DNA: TGCAGTGCTAGAGGGGATGGGGTGGAGGCCGGAAACACCATATATTTT
size: many; D: -; V: TRBV29-1; J: TRBJ2-7; CDR3: CSVRGHEQYF; DNA: TGCAGCGTTCGTGGGCACGAGCAGTACTTC
size: many; D: TRBD1; V: TRBV29-1; J: TRBJ1-1; CDR3: CSGGGRMNTEAFF; DNA: TGCAGTGGAGGGGGCCGCATGAACACTGAAGCTTTCTTT
size: many; D: -; V: TRBV18; J: TRBJ2-1; CDR3: CASSPPDPSYNEQFF; DNA: TGTGCCAGCTCACCACCAGATCCCTCCTACAATGAGCAGTTCTTC
size: many; D: TRBD1; V: TRBV28; J: TRBJ2-1; CDR3: CASRQDRGGNNEQFF; DNA: TGTGCCAGCAGACAAGACAGGGGCGGGAACAATGAGCAGTTCTTC
size: few; D: -; V: TRBV6-2/TRBV6-3; J: TRBJ1-1; CDR3: CASSRPGLNTEAFF; DNA: TGTGCCAGCAGTCGTCCTGGGCTGAACACTGAAGCTTTCTTT
size: -; D: -; V: TRBV6-2/TRBV6-3; J: TRBJ1-6; CDR3: CASSLGSYNSPLHF; DNA: TGTGCCAGCAGTCTAGGGTCCTATAATTCACCCCTCCACTTT
size: many; D: -; V: TRBV5-1; J: TRBJ2-2; CDR3: CASSSLGRNTGELFF; DNA: TGCGCCAGCAGCTCCCTGGGCAGAAACACCGGGGAGCTGTTTTTT
size: many; D: TRBD2; V: TRBV15; J: TRBJ2-1; CDR3: CATSGRSLAGHYNEQFF; DNA: TGTGCCACCAGCGGAAGAAGTCTAGCGGGACACTACAATGAGCAGTTCTTC
size: many; D: TRBD1; V: TRBV7-2; J: TRBJ2-2; CDR3: CASSDRTGRTGELFF; DNA: TGTGCCAGCAGCGACCGGACAGGTCGCACCGGGGAGCTGTTTTTT
size: many; D: -; V: TRBV28; J: TRBJ1-1; CDR3: CASSLVAQQAFF; DNA: TGTGCCAGCAGTTTAGTGGCGCAGCAAGCTTTCTTT
size: few; D: TRBD2; V: TRBV9; J: TRBJ2-3; CDR3: CASSPGLAEDTQYF; DNA: TGTGCCAGCAGCCCCGGACTAGCGGAAGATACGCAGTATTTT
size: few; D: -; V: TRBV6-1; J: TRBJ1-5; CDR3: CASSLAGYQPQHF; DNA: TGTGCCAGCAGCCTCGCCGGGTATCAGCCCCAGCATTTT
size: many; D: TRBD2; V: TRBV6-5; J: TRBJ2-3; CDR3: CASSYSKAGVSDTQYF; DNA: TGTGCCAGCAGTTACTCGAAGGCGGGAGTGTCGGATACGCAGTATTTT
size: many; D: TRBD1; V: TRBV5-1; J: TRBJ2-1; CDR3: CASSLGQGKHNEQFF; DNA: TGCGCCAGCAGCTTGGGACAGGGTAAACACAATGAGCAGTTCTTC
size: -; D: -; V: TRBV10-3; J: TRBJ1-1; CDR3: CAISDGGNTEAFF; DNA: TGTGCCATCAGTGACGGGGGAAACACTGAAGCTTTCTTT
size: -; D: TRBD1; V: TRBV6-1; J: TRBJ1-1; CDR3: CASRRGRTEAFF; DNA: TGTGCCAGTCGGAGGGGGCGGACTGAAGCTTTCTTT
size: -; D: TRBD2; V: TRBV6-2/TRBV6-3; J: TRBJ2-7; CDR3: CASSYLLAGEKYEQYF; DNA: TGTGCCAGCAGTTACTTACTAGCGGGAGAGAAGTACGAGCAGTACTTC
size: many; D: -; V: TRBV7-8; J: TRBJ2-7; CDR3: CASSPRDVRDEQYF; DNA: TGTGCCAGCAGCCCACGCGATGTCAGGGACGAGCAGTACTTC
size: many; D: -; V: TRBV7-6; J: TRBJ1-2; CDR3: CASSPGPRSYTF; DNA: TGTGCCAGCAGCCCAGGACCTCGGAGCTACACCTTC
size: few; D: -; V: TRBV27; J: TRBJ1-1; CDR3: CASRRGGREAFF; DNA: TGTGCCAGCCGTCGGGGGGGTAGGGAGGCTTTCTTT
size: -; D: -; V: TRBV19; J: TRBJ1-1; CDR3: CASSKLGGSGGLRWTEAFF; DNA: TGTGCCAGTAGTAAGTTAGGGGGGAGCGGGGGCCTGAGGTGGACTGAAGCTTTCTTT
size: many; D: -; V: TRBV27; J: TRBJ1-1; CDR3: CASSFRTGDRTEAFF; DNA: TGTGCCAGCAGTTTCAGGACGGGGGATAGGACTGAAGCTTTCTTT
size: few; D: TRBD1; V: TRBV5-1; J: TRBJ2-2; CDR3: CASRTGGTTGELFF; DNA: TGCGCCAGCAGGACAGGGGGGACGACCGGGGAGCTGTTTTTT
size: -; D: TRBD2; V: TRBV11-2; J: TRBJ2-5; CDR3: CANSGPGETQYF; DNA: TGTGCCAATAGCGGGCCTGGGGAGACCCAGTACTTC
size: many; D: -; V: TRBV20-1; J: TRBJ1-1; CDR3: CSASDTRNTEAFF; DNA: TGCAGTGCTAGTGATACACGTAACACTGAAGCTTTCTTT
size: -; D: TRBD1; V: TRBV18; J: TRBJ1-1; CDR3: CASSSDRGRGYGTEAFF; DNA: TGTGCCAGCTCATCGGACAGGGGGCGCGGATATGGCACTGAAGCTTTCTTT
size: many; D: -; V: TRBV7-2; J: TRBJ2-7; CDR3: CASSGGASYEQYF; DNA: TGTGCCAGCAGCGGAGGTGCATCCTACGAGCAGTACTTC
size: many; D: -; V: TRBV27; J: TRBJ1-4; CDR3: CASSPRNRLTNEKLFF; DNA: TGTGCCAGCAGTCCCCGAAACAGGTTGACTAATGAAAAACTGTTTTTT
size: -; D: TRBD1; V: TRBV28; J: TRBJ2-7; CDR3: CASSIGTGIAYEQYF; DNA: TGTGCCAGCAGTATCGGGACAGGGATCGCCTACGAGCAGTACTTC
size: few; D: TRBD2; V: TRBV6-1; J: TRBJ2-3; CDR3: CASSEHRGSGSGTDTQYF; DNA: TGTGCCAGCAGTGAACACCGAGGTAGCGGGAGTGGGACAGATACGCAGTATTTT
size: few; D: -; V: TRBV4-2; J: TRBJ1-2; CDR3: CASSQEGTGGYGYTF; DNA: TGCGCCAGCAGCCAAGAAGGCACAGGCGGGTATGGCTACACCTTC
size: -; D: TRBD2; V: TRBV11-2; J: TRBJ2-1; CDR3: CASSRIMSSGRASYNEQFF; DNA: TGTGCCAGCAGCCGAATAATGTCTAGCGGGAGGGCTTCCTACAATGAGCAGTTCTTC
size: few; D: -; V: TRBV15; J: TRBJ2-3; CDR3: CATSLTRQVGGDTQYF; DNA: TGTGCCACCAGCCTGACTCGACAGGTTGGTGGAGATACGCAGTATTTT
size: many; D: TRBD1; V: TRBV2; J: TRBJ2-7; CDR3: CASTWTGGEQYF; DNA: TGTGCCAGCACGTGGACAGGGGGCGAGCAGTACTTC
size: once; D: -; V: TRBV7-9; J: TRBJ2-5; CDR3: CASSLRGLGQEETQYF; DNA: TGTGCCAGCAGCTTACGAGGTCTGGGGCAGGAAGAGACCCAGTACTTC
size: -; D: -; V: TRBV27; J: TRBJ2-7; CDR3: CASSLSGNAYEQYF; DNA: TGTGCCAGCAGTTTAAGCGGAAACGCGTACGAGCAGTACTTC
size: -; D: -; V: TRBV29-1; J: TRBJ2-5; CDR3: CSGGQALAPRETQYF; DNA: TGCAGCGGGGGACAGGCACTAGCGCCCCGAGAGACCCAGTACTTC
size: many; D: TRBD1; V: TRBV30; J: TRBJ1-1; CDR3: CAWSRQGVNTEAFF; DNA: TGTGCCTGGAGTCGCCAGGGGGTGAACACTGAAGCTTTCTTT
size: many; D: TRBD2; V: TRBV18; J: TRBJ2-1; CDR3: CASSALAGRAFTYNEQFF; DNA: TGTGCCAGCTCAGCCCTAGCGGGCCGAGCCTTTACCTACAATGAGCAGTTCTTC
size: -; D: -; V: TRBV18; J: TRBJ2-7; CDR3: CASSRGASTYEQYF; DNA: TGTGCCAGTTCACGGGGGGCGAGTACCTACGAGCAGTACTTC